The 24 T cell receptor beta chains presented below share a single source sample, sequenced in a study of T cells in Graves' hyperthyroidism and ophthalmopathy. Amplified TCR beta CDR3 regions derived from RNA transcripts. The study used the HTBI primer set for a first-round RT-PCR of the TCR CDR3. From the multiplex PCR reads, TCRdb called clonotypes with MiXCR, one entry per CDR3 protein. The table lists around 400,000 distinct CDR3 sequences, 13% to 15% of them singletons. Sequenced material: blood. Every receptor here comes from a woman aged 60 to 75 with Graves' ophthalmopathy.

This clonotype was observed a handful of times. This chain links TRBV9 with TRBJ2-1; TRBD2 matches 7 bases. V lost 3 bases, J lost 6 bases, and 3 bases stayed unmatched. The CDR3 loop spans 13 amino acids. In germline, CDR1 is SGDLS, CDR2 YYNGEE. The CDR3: CASSASGINEQFF. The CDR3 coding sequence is TGTGCCAGCAGCGCTAGCGGAATCAATGAGCAGTTCTTC.

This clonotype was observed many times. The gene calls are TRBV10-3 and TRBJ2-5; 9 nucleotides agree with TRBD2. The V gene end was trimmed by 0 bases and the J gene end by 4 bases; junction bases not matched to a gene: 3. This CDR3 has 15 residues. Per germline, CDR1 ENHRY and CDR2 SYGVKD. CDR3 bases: TGTGCCATCAGTGAGTCTAGCGGGAGAGGAGAGACCCAGTACTTC. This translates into CAISESSGRGETQYF.

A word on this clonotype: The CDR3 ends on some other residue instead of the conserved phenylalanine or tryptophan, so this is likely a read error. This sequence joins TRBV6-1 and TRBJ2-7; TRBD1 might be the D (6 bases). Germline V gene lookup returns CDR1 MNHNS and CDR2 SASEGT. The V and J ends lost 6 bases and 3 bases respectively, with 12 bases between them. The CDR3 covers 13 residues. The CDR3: CASSRTAFYEQYL. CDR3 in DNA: TGTGCCAGCAGCCGGACAGCCTTCTACGAGCAGTACCTC.

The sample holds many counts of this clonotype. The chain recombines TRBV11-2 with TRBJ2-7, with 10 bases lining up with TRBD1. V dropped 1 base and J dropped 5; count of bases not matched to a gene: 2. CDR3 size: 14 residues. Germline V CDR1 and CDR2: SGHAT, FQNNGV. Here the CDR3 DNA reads TGTGCCAGCAGCTTAGTAGGGACAGGGGACGAGCAGTACTTC. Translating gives CASSLVGTGDEQYF. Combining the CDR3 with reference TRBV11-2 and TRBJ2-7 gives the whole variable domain EAGVAQSPRYKIIEKRQSVAFWCNPISGHATLYWYQQILGQGPKLLIQFQNNGVVDDSQLPKDRFSAERLKGVDSTLKIQPAKLEDSAVYLCASSLVGTGDEQYFGPGTRLTVT.

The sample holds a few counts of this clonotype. The CDR3 loop is CASSDWARTTDTQYF. CDR3 nucleotides: TGTGCCAGCAGTGACTGGGCTAGAACGACAGATACGCAGTATTTT. The V and J genes are TRBV6-4 and TRBJ2-3; D is unresolved. CDR3 length: 15 amino acids. V was shortened by 1 base and J by 3 bases, with 11 bases between the two germline ends. Germline V gene sequence: CDR1 MRHNA, CDR2 SNTAGT.

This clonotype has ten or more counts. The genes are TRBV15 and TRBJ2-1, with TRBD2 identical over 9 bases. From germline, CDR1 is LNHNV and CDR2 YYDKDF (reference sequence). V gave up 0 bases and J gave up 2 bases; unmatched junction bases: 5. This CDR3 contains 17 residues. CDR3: CATSREAAGGAYNEQFF. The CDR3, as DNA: TGTGCCACCAGCAGAGAAGCAGCGGGAGGTGCCTACAATGAGCAGTTCTTC.

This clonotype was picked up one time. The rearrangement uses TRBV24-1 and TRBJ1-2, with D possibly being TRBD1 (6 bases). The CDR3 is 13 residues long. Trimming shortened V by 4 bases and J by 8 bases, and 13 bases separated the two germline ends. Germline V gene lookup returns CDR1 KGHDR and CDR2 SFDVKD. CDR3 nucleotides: TGTGCCACCAGTGAAAATGGGGGGCTCGGCTACACCTTC. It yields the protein CATSENGGLGYTF.

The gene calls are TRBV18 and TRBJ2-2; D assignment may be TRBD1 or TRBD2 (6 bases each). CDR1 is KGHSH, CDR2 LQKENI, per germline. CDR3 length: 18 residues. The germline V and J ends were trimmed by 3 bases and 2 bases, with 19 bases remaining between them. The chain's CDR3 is CASSPRDTPGLNTGELFF. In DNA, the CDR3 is TGTGCCAGCTCACCGCGGGACACCCCAGGGCTAAACACCGGGGAGCTGTTTTTT.

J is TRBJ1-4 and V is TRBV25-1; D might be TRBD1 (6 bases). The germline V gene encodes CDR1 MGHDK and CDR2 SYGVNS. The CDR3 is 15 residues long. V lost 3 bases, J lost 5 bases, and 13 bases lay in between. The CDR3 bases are TGTGCCAGCAGTGAGGCGGGAGGGGGGAATGAAAAACTGTTTTTT. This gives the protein CASSEAGGGNEKLFF.

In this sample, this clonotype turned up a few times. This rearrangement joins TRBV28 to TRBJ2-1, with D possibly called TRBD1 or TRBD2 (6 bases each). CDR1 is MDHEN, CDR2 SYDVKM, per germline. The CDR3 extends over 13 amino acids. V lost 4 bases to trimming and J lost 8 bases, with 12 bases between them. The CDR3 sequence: CASSSGGRHEQFF. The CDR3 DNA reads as TGTGCCAGCAGTTCTGGGGGGCGGCATGAGCAGTTCTTC.

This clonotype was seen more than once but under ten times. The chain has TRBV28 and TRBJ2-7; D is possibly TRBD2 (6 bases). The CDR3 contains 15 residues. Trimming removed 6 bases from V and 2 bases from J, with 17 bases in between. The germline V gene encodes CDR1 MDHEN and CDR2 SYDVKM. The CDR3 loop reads CASSPLGEVTYEQYF. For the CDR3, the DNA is TGTGCCAGCAGCCCTTTGGGGGAGGTTACCTACGAGCAGTACTTC.

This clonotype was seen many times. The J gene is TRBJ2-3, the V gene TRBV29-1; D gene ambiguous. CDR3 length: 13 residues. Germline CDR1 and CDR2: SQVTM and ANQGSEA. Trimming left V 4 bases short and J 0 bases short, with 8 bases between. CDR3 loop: CSVGGSSTDTQYF. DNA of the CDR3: TGCAGCGTTGGGGGTAGCAGCACAGATACGCAGTATTTT.

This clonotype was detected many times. The CDR3 spells CASSGDQGEAFF. The CDR3 coding sequence is TGTGCCAGCAGTGGTGATCAAGGTGAAGCTTTCTTT. This sequence joins TRBV12-3 or TRBV12-4 and TRBJ1-1; D remains ambiguous. This CDR3 contains 12 residues. V dropped 5 bases and J dropped 7 bases, with 11 bases sitting between them.

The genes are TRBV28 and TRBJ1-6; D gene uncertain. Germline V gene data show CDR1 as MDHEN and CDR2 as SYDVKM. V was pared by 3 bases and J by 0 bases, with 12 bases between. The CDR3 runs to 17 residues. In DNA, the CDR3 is TGTGCCAGCAGTTTTCCCTCAAGTAGCTCCTATAATTCACCCCTCCACTTT. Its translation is CASSFPSSSSYNSPLHF.

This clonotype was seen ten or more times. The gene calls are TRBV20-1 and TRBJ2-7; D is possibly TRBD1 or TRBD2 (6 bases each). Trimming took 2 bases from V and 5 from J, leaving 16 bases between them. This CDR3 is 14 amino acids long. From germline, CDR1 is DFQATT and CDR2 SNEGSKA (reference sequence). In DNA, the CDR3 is TGCAGTGCTAGACCCCGGGGGCCTATGCACGAGCAGTACTTC. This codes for CSARPRGPMHEQYF.

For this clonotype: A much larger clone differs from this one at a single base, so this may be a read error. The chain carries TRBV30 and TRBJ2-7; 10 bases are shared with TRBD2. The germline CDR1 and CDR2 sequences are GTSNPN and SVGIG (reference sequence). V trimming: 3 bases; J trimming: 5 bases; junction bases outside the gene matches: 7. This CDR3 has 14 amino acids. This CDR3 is CAWSPAGGPNEQYF. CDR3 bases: TGTGCCTGGAGCCCAGCGGGAGGGCCAAACGAGCAGTACTTC.

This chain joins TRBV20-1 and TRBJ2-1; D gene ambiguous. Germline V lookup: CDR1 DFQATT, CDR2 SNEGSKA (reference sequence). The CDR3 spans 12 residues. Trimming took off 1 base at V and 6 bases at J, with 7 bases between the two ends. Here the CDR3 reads CSARANSNEQFF. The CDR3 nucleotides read TGCAGTGCTAGAGCTAATTCCAATGAGCAGTTCTTC.

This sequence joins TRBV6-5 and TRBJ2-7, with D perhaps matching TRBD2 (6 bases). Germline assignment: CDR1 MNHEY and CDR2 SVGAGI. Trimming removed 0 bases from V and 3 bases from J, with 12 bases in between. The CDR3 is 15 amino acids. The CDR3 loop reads CASSYSSGLGYEQYF. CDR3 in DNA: TGTGCCAGCAGTTACTCGAGCGGGTTAGGCTACGAGCAGTACTTC.

The CDR3 region has the DNA TGTGCCAGCTCACCACCTTCCGTGAACACTGAAGCTTTCTTT. Its protein is CASSPPSVNTEAFF. The chain has TRBV18 and TRBJ1-1; D is unclear. Germline CDR1 is KGHSH and CDR2 is LQKENI. There are 14 residues in the CDR3. The V end lost 0 bases, the J end lost 0 bases, and 5 bases lay between the germline ends.

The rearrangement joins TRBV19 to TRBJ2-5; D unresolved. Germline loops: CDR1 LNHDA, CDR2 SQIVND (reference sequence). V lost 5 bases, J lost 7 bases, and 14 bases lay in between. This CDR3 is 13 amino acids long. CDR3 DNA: TGTGCCAGTAGTGTTAGAAGCGACGGGACCCAGTACTTC. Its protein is CASSVRSDGTQYF.

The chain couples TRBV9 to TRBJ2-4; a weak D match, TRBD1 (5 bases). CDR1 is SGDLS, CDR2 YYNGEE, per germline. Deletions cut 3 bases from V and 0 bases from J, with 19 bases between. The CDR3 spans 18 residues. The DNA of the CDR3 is TGTGCCAGCAGCGCCTCCAGCGACAGTAAACTAGCCAAAAACATTCAGTACTTC. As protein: CASSASSDSKLAKNIQYF.

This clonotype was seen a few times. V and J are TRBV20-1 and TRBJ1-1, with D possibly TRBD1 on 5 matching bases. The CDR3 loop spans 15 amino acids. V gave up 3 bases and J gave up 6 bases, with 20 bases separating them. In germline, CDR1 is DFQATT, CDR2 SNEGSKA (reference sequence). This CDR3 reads CSARGDRRTGSEAFF. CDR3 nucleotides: TGCAGTGCTAGGGGGGACCGCCGAACGGGCTCTGAAGCTTTCTTT.

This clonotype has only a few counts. CDR3 loop: CASSVGTSGRSTDTQYF. The CDR3 DNA reads TGCGCCAGCAGCGTTGGGACTAGCGGGAGAAGCACAGATACGCAGTATTTT. The rearrangement uses TRBV5-1 and TRBJ2-3, with TRBD2 matching over 14 bases. Germline trimming cut 4 bases from V and 0 bases from J; bases unmatched to any gene: 4. This CDR3 region has 17 residues. Germline CDR1 SGHRS, CDR2 YFSETQ.

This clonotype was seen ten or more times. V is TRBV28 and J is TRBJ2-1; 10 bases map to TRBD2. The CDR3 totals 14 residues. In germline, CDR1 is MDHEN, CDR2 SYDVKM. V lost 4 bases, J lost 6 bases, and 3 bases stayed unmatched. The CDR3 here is CASSSGTSVNEQFF. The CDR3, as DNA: TGTGCCAGCAGTTCCGGGACTAGCGTCAATGAGCAGTTCTTC. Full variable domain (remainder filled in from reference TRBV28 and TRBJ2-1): DVKVTQSSRYLVKRTGEKVFLECVQDMDHENMFWYRQDPGLGLRLIYFSYDVKMKEKGDIPEGYSVSREKKERFSLILESASTNQTSMYLCASSSGTSVNEQFFGPGTRLTVL.